Presented here are 19 T cell receptor beta chains from one specimen sequenced in a study of blood T cell repertoires in COVID-19. TCRdb's table, derived via immunoSEQ multiplex PCR, lists solely in-frame clones and lacks some. The sample lists approximately 170,000 clones, roughly four fifths occurring once. The specimen was peripheral blood. These TCRs come from a human donor in a cohort sampled during active COVID-19.

V gene TRBV2 combines with J gene TRBJ2-7; 9 nucleotides line up with TRBD1. Losses at the gene ends were 4 bases for V and 6 bases for J; bases not matched to a gene: 7. Germline assignment: CDR1 SNHLY and CDR2 FYNNEI. The CDR3 runs to 14 residues. CDR3 bases: TGTGCCAGCAGTGTTACAGGGGGCGCGTCCGAGCAGTACTTC. Amino acids: CASSVTGGASEQYF.

The gene calls are TRBV5-1 and TRBJ2-7; 7 positions agree with TRBD1. V lost 2 bases to trimming and J lost 4 bases; unmatched junction nucleotides: 9. The germline V gene has CDR1 SGHRS and CDR2 YFSETQ. The CDR3 loop spans 15 amino acids. The CDR3 region is CASSFTGEFSYEQYF. The CDR3 coding sequence is TGCGCCAGCAGCTTCACAGGGGAATTTTCGTACGAGCAGTACTTC.

Ten or more counts support this clone. CDR3 region: CASSSTGLSYNEQFF. Here the CDR3 DNA reads TGTGCCAGCAGTTCGACAGGGTTGTCCTACAATGAGCAGTTCTTC. The J gene is TRBJ2-1, the V gene TRBV27; the match to TRBD1 covers 7 bases. The ends lost 4 bases at V and 1 base at J; junction bases unmatched: 4. Germline CDR1 and CDR2: MNHEY and SMNVEV (reference sequence). There are 15 residues in the CDR3.

This clone has a count of ten or more. The CDR3 DNA is TGCGCCAGCAGCCAAGATCGGTCAGGGCTGAATGGCTACACCTTC. It encodes CASSQDRSGLNGYTF. This chain links TRBV4-3 with TRBJ1-2; TRBD1 might be the D (5 bases). Trimming removed 0 bases at V and 6 bases at J, with 14 bases between. This CDR3 is built from 15 residues. Germline-derived CDR1 and CDR2 are LGHNA and YSLEER.

This clone has only a few counts. The chain links TRBV30 to TRBJ1-3; 8 nucleotides line up with TRBD1. CDR1 is GTSNPN and CDR2 is SVGIG in the germline V gene (reference sequence). This CDR3 region has 14 residues. V lost 5 bases, J lost 3 bases, and 6 bases stayed unmatched. Here the CDR3 reads CAWPGTGHGNTIYF. The CDR3 DNA reads TGTGCCTGGCCCGGGACAGGTCATGGAAACACCATATATTTT.

This clone was counted once. CDR3: CASSIDGGIYGYTF. DNA for the CDR3: TGTGCCAGTAGTATAGATGGAGGGATCTATGGCTACACCTTC. The chain links TRBV19 to TRBJ1-2; no firm D call. CDR3 length: 14 amino acids. CDR1 and CDR2 from the germline V gene are LNHDA and SQIVND (reference sequence). Trimming shortened V by 0 bases and J by 4 bases, and 9 bases separated the two germline ends. Using reference TRBV19 and TRBJ1-2 for the parts outside the CDR3, the full variable domain is DGGITQSPKYLFRKEGQNVTLSCEQNLNHDAMYWYRQDPGQGLRLIYYSQIVNDFQKGDIAEGYSVSREKKESFPLTVTSAQKNPTAFYLCASSIDGGIYGYTFGSGTRLTVV.

The chain combines TRBV7-8 with TRBJ1-2; a possible D gene is TRBD1 (6 bases). With 4 bases removed from V and 8 bases from J, the gap between germline ends came to 20 bases. CDR3 size: 15 residues. Germline CDR1 is SGHVS and CDR2 is FQNEAQ. The DNA for the CDR3 is TGTGCCAGCAGCTGGAGCGAAGGGGGGGGGAGGGGCTACACCTTC. Translation: CASSWSEGGGRGYTF. The full variable domain, in which reference TRBV7-8 and TRBJ1-2 provide the parts outside the CDR3, is GAGVSQSPRYKVAKRGQDVALRCDPISGHVSLFWYQQALGQGPEFLTYFQNEAQLDKSGLPSDRFFAERPEGSVSTLKIQRTQQEDSAVYLCASSWSEGGGRGYTFGSGTRLTVV.

CDR3 sequence (DNA): TGTGCCAGTAGTATAAAATACTTCGGGGACAATCAGCCCCAGCATTTT. Encoded protein: CASSIKYFGDNQPQHF. The rearrangement joins TRBV19 to TRBJ1-5, with unresolved D. Germline CDR1 and CDR2: LNHDA and SQIVND (reference sequence). Between the trimmed V and J ends, which lost 2 bases and 3 bases, there was a span of 14 bases. This CDR3 comprises 16 residues.

The chain employs TRBV28 and TRBJ1-6; 10 bases match TRBD1. Germline-derived CDR1 and CDR2 are MDHEN and SYDVKM. The CDR3 runs to 14 residues. V was pared by 2 bases and J by 12 bases, with 4 bases of the junction left unmatched. CDR3 sequence: CASSLNGQGVPLHF. CDR3 DNA: TGTGCCAGCAGTTTAAATGGACAGGGGGTACCCCTCCACTTT.

The CDR3 is CASSPETGFGNTIYF. DNA of the CDR3: TGTGCCAGCTCGCCAGAGACAGGGTTTGGAAACACCATATATTTT. The V gene is TRBV18, the J gene TRBJ1-3; 7 bases match TRBD1. V shed 6 bases and J 3 bases; nucleotides not matched to a gene: 8. The CDR3 loop spans 15 amino acids. Germline assignment: CDR1 KGHSH and CDR2 LQKENI.

This clone showed up just a few times. This sample also contains other DNA sequences that code for the same CDR3. This sequence joins TRBV29-1 and TRBJ2-7; D possibly corresponds to TRBD1 (6 bases). Germline V gene lookup returns CDR1 SQVTM and CDR2 ANQGSEA. The CDR3 length is 13 residues. The V gene lost 1 base and the J gene lost 2 bases, with 9 bases spanning the gap. The CDR3 reads CSVEVGTPYEQYF. The CDR3 DNA reads TGCAGCGTTGAAGTCGGGACACCCTACGAGCAGTACTTC.

The V and J genes are TRBV23-1 and TRBJ2-7; TRBD1 agrees at 7 bases. TRBV23-1 is designated an ORF whose function remains uncertain. With V trimmed by 7 bases and J by 4 bases, 10 bases remained unmatched. CDR3 length: 14 amino acids. The CDR3 is CASTVVGRGYEQYF. CDR3 in DNA: TGCGCCAGCACCGTCGTGGGCAGGGGGTACGAGCAGTACTTC.

The chain carries TRBV4-3 and TRBJ2-1; D might be TRBD2 (6 bases). Germline V lookup: CDR1 LGHNA, CDR2 YSLEER. With 4 bases removed from V and 6 bases from J, the gap between germline ends came to 13 bases. The CDR3 length is 14 residues. The CDR3 region has the DNA TGCGCCAGCAGCCCCGCGGAGGGCTCCAATGAGCAGTTCTTC. Amino acid sequence: CASSPAEGSNEQFF.

V gene TRBV5-1 combines with J gene TRBJ2-7, with D maybe TRBD2 (6 bases). CDR1 and CDR2 (germline): SGHRS, YFSETQ. Trimming left V 5 bases short and J 4 bases short, with 16 bases between. The CDR3 is made up of 14 amino acids. The CDR3 sequence is CASRAGGTGYEQYF. The CDR3 region has the DNA TGCGCCAGCAGAGCCGGGGGTACGGGGTACGAGCAGTACTTC.

This clone was counted a single time. This CDR3 reads CASSFASGGYQETQYF. The CDR3 DNA reads TGTGCCAGCAGCTTTGCTAGCGGGGGATACCAAGAGACCCAGTACTTC. The rearrangement links TRBV5-6 to TRBJ2-5; 10 bases are shared with TRBD2. V dropped 2 bases and J dropped 0; count of bases not matched to a gene: 4. CDR1 SGHDT and CDR2 YYEEEE come from the germline V gene. The CDR3 covers 16 residues.

In this sample, this clone turned up once. This chain's CDR3 is CASRGPAYEQYF. CDR3 in DNA: TGTGCCAGCAGGGGCCCCGCTTACGAGCAGTACTTC. The V call is TRBV12-3 or TRBV12-4, the J call TRBJ2-7, with no clear D. Trimming removed 6 bases at V and 4 bases at J, with 10 bases between. The CDR3 is 12 amino acids.

The chain is built from TRBV7-8 and TRBJ1-1; D ambiguous. CDR3 length: 14 amino acids. The germline CDR1 and CDR2 sequences are SGHVS and FQNEAQ. The V gene lost 1 base and the J gene lost 1 base, with 7 bases spanning the gap. Written as DNA, the CDR3 is TGTGCCAGCAGCTTAGTTACACAGAACACTGAAGCTTTCTTT. Translated: CASSLVTQNTEAFF.

This clone appeared a single time. The chain is built from TRBV2 and TRBJ1-6; tentatively, D is TRBD1 (6 bases). Trimming left V 10 bases short and J 6 bases short, with 19 bases between. The CDR3 is 15 residues long. From germline, CDR1 is SNHLY and CDR2 FYNNEI. The CDR3 nucleotides read TGTGCCACAAAGCCCGGACAGCGATTTAATTCACCCCTCCACTTT. Its translation: CATKPGQRFNSPLHF.

This clone has only one observation. The genes are TRBV5-1 and TRBJ1-1, with TRBD1 matching 7 bases. Germline loops: CDR1 SGHRS, CDR2 YFSETQ. Trimming at V came to 2 bases and at J to 4 bases, leaving 5 bases not matched to a gene. There are 14 residues in the CDR3. The CDR3 reads CASSFKGGGTEAFF. The CDR3 DNA reads as TGCGCCAGCAGCTTCAAAGGGGGCGGCACTGAAGCTTTCTTT.